This T cell receptor beta chain was profiled in a study of blood T cell repertoires in COVID-19. Background on the study: The samples span acute and convalescent COVID-19 from the United States, Italy and Spain.

The germline CDR1 and CDR2 sequences are LGHNA and YSLEER. The CDR3 spans 15 residues. V gave up 1 base and J gave up 4 bases, with 12 bases separating them. Per the study methods: Counts of nucleated cells, estimated from reference gene primer amplification, were obtained. This table comes from immunoSEQ multiplex PCR, and its TCRdb copy is limited to in-frame clones, with some not included. V, J and clone size are taken as reported in that table, and D and trimming were inferred from the DNA itself. The table records around 230,000 clones, 70% to 90% of them present only once. Sequenced input: peripheral blood. The gene calls are TRBV4-3 and TRBJ2-3, with TRBD1 as a possible D gene (6 bases). This clonotype was obtained from a woman aged 70-85 years with active or convalescent COVID-19. CDR3 loop: CASSQGLGGADTQYF. CDR3 in DNA: TGCGCCAGCAGCCAAGGTCTTGGGGGCGCAGATACGCAGTATTTT.